This T cell receptor beta chain appears in the sequencing data of a study of cytomegalovirus exposure and HLA in healthy donors. General observations from the study: In a later analysis, HLA-C alleles had the fewest associated TCRs, DRB1 alleles the most.

As concerns this clone: Its antigen is not identified.

All donors participated as healthy donors of bone marrow. Use of 60 Vbeta and 13 Jbeta primers characterized the PCR. Libraries were prepared by immunoSEQ multiplex PCR; TCRdb keeps only in-frame clonotypes and omits some of them. The table lists about 250,000 clones, just under 80% of them singletons. The germline CDR1 and CDR2 sequences are SGHRS and YFSETQ. This CDR3 has 19 residues. After removal of 4 bases from V and 5 bases from J, the junction contained 21 bases not matched to a gene. This clonotype was obtained from a boy between 10 and 17 years old in good health and CMV-seronegative. Specimen: PBMCs. The V and J genes are TRBV5-1 and TRBJ2-5, with 9 bases that match TRBD2. CDR3 nucleotide sequence: TGCGCCAGCAGCCAAACGTCCTGGACTAGCGAGGGACGCATGGAGACCCAGTACTTC. Translated, it gives CASSQTSWTSEGRMETQYF. The full variable domain, with the rest looked up from reference TRBV5-1 and TRBJ2-5, is KAGVTQTPRYLIKTRGQQVTLSCSPISGHRSVSWYQQTPGQGLQFLFEYFSETQRNKGNFPGRFSGRQFSNSRSEMNVSTLELGDSALYLCASSQTSWTSEGRMETQYFGPGTRLLVL.